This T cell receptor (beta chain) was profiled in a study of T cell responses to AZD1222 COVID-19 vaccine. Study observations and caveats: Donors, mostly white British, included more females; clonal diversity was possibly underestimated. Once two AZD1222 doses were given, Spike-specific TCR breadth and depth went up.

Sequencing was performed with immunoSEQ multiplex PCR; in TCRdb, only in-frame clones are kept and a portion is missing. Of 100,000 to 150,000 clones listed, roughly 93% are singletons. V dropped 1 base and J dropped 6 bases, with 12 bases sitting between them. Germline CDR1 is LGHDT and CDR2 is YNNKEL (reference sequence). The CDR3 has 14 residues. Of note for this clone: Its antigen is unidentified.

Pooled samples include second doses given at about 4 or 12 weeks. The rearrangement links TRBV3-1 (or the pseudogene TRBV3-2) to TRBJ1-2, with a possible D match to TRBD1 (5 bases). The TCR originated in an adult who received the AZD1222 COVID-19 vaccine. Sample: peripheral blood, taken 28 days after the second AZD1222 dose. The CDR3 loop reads CASSQGGRVDGYTF. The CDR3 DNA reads TGTGCCAGCAGCCAAGGGGGCAGGGTGGATGGCTACACCTTC.